This T cell receptor beta chain was sequenced in a study of cytomegalovirus exposure and HLA in healthy donors. Overall study results and limits: The study put some 150 TCR beta chains on its list as cytomegalovirus-associated. Later on, an analysis showed TCR association rates differing by HLA locus, with DRB1 the most and HLA-C the fewest. Reported results showed that the classifier diagnosed cytomegalovirus status with high specificity and sensitivity. Based on reports, TCR beta sequences accurately predicted HLA-A and HLA-B alleles for most subjects.

Turning to this clone: Its specificity is not known.

PCR used 60 Vbeta primers and 13 Jbeta primers. Profiling relied on immunoSEQ multiplex PCR, and the TCRdb table lists in-frame clones only, not all of them. The repertoire holds some 150,000 clones, with approximately 78% as singletons. The TCR was taken from a man aged 18 to 30 in good health and CMV-seropositive. Sequences were obtained from PBMCs.

This CDR3 reads CASSGGTGKETQYF. In nucleotides, the CDR3 is TGTGCCAGCAGCGGGGGGACTGGTAAAGAGACCCAGTACTTC. The chain is built from TRBV5-4 and TRBJ2-5, with D possibly TRBD2 on 6 matching bases. The germline gives CDR1 SGHNT, CDR2 YYREEE (reference sequence). The CDR3 length is 14 residues. The ends were cut back, 4 bases at V and 3 bases at J, with 13 bases in the middle.